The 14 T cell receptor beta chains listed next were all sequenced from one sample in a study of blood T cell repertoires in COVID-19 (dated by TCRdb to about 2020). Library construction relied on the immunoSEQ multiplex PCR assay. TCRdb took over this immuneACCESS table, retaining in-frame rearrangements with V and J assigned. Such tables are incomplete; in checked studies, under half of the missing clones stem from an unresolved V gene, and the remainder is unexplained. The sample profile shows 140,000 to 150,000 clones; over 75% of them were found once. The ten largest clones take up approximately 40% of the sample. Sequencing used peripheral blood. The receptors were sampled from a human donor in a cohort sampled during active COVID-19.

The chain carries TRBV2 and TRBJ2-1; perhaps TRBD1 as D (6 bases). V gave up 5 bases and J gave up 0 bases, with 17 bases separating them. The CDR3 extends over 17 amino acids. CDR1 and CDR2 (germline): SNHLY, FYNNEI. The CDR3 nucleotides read TGTGCCAGCAGTACTCTACAGGGAAGTGGCTCCTACAATGAGCAGTTCTTC. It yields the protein CASSTLQGSGSYNEQFF.

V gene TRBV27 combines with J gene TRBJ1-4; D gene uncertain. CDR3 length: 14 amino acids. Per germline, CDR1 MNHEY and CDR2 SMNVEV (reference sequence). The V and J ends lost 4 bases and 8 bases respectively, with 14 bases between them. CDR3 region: CASSSGGPGEKLFF. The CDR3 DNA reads TGTGCCAGCAGTTCCGGCGGACCGGGGGAAAAACTGTTTTTT. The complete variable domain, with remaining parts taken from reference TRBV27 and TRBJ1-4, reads EAQVTQNPRYLITVTGKKLTVTCSQNMNHEYMSWYRQDPGLGLRQIYYSMNVEVTDKGDVPEGYKVSRKEKRNFPLILESPSPNQTSLYFCASSSGGPGEKLFFGSGTQLSVL.

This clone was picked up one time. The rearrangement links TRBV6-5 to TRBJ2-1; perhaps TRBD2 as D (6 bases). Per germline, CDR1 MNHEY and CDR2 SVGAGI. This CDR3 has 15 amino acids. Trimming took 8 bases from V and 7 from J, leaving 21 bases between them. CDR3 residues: CASGTPAAGRNEQFF. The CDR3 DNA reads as TGTGCCAGCGGGACTCCTGCGGCAGGGCGGAATGAGCAGTTCTTC.

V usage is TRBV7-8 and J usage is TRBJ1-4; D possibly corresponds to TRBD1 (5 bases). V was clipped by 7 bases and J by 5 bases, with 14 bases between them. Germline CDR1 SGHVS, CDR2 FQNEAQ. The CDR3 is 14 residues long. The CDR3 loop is CASNLGGRNEKLFF. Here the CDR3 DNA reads TGTGCCAGCAACCTCGGGGGGAGGAATGAAAAACTGTTTTTT. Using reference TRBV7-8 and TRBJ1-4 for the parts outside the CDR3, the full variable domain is GAGVSQSPRYKVAKRGQDVALRCDPISGHVSLFWYQQALGQGPEFLTYFQNEAQLDKSGLPSDRFFAERPEGSVSTLKIQRTQQEDSAVYLCASNLGGRNEKLFFGSGTQLSVL.

Here the CDR3 reads CASSPWAADATEAFF. In DNA form, the CDR3 reads TGCGCCAGCAGCCCTTGGGCAGCCGATGCCACTGAAGCTTTCTTT. The chain is built from TRBV5-1 and TRBJ1-1; D is uncertain. V was shortened by 4 bases and J by 4 bases, with 17 bases between the two germline ends. The length of the CDR3 is 15 residues. Germline loops: CDR1 SGHRS, CDR2 YFSETQ.

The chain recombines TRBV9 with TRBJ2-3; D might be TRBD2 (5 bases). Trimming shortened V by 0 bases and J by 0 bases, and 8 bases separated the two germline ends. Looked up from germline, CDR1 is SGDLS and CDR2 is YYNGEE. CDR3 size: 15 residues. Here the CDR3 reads CASSVAGISTDTQYF. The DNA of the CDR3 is TGTGCCAGCAGCGTAGCCGGGATAAGCACAGATACGCAGTATTTT.

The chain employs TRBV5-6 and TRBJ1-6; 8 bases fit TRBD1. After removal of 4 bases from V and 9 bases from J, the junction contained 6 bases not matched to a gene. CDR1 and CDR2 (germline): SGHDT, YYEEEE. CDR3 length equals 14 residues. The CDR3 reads CASSTRTGFSPLHF. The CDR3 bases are TGTGCCAGCAGCACCCGGACAGGGTTTTCACCCCTCCACTTT.

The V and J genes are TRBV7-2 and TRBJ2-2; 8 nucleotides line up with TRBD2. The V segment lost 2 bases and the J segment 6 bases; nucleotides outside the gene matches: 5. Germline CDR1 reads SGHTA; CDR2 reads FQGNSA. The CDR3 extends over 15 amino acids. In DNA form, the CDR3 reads TGTGCCAGCAGCTTAAGGGGACTAGTTTCCGGGGAGCTGTTTTTT. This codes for CASSLRGLVSGELFF.

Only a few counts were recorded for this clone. The CDR3 DNA follows: TGTGCCAGCAGCTTATCGTGGACAGATGGCTACACCTTC. Translated: CASSLSWTDGYTF. The V gene is TRBV11-2, the J gene TRBJ1-2, with D possibly being TRBD1 (6 bases). There are 13 residues in the CDR3. Germline V CDR1 and CDR2: SGHAT, FQNNGV. The ends were cut back, 2 bases at V and 6 bases at J, with 10 bases in the middle.

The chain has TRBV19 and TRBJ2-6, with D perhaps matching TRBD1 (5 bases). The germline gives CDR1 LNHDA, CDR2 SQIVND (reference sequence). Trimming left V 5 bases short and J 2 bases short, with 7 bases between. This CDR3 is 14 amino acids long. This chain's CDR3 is CASSDSPGANVLTF. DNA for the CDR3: TGTGCCAGTAGTGACAGTCCTGGGGCCAACGTCCTGACTTTC.

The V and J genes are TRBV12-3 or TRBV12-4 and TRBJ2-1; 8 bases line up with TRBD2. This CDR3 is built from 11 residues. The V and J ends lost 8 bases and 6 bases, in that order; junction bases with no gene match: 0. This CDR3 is CASGLANEQFF. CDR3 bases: TGTGCCAGCGGACTAGCCAATGAGCAGTTCTTC.

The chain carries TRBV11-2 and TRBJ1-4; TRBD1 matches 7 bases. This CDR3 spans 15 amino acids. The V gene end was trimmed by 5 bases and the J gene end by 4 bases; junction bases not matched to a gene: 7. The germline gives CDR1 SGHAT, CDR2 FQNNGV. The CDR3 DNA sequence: TGTGCCAGCAGCCTAACGACAGGGCTTAATGAAAAACTGTTTTTT. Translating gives CASSLTTGLNEKLFF.

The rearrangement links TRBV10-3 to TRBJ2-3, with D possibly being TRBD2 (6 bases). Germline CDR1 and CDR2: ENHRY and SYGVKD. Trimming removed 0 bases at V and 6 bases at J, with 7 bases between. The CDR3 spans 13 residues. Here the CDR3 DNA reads TGTGCCATCAGTGAGTCTCGGGAGGATACGCAGTATTTT. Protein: CAISESREDTQYF.

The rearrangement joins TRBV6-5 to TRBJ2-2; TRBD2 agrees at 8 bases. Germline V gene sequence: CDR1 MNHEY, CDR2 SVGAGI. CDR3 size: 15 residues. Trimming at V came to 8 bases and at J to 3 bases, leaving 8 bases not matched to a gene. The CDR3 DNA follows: TGTGCCAGCCGACGGGGTAGCGGGGACACCGGGGAGCTGTTTTTT. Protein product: CASRRGSGDTGELFF.